The 6 T cell receptor beta chains below come from one sample, sequenced in a study of cytomegalovirus exposure and HLA in healthy donors. Primers included in the PCR were 60 Vbeta and 13 Jbeta primers. The data were produced by immunoSEQ multiplex PCR, yet TCRdb's version contains in-frame clones alone and is incomplete. The data show some 190,000 clones, more than 85% seen once. The sequenced sample was PBMCs. All receptors come from a young woman in good health and CMV-seronegative.

Of note for this clone: One end of the junction does not line up with germline, which may come from a read error. The genes are TRBV5-4 and TRBJ2-3; D possibly corresponds to TRBD1 (6 bases). Germline V gene sequence: CDR1 SGHNT, CDR2 YYREEE (reference sequence). The CDR3 loop spans 11 amino acids. CDR3 sequence reads: CASSLGGHYRF. CDR3 bases: TGTGCCAGCAGCTTGGGGGGGCACTACCGTTTT.

This clone was counted once. This sequence joins TRBV27 and TRBJ1-2; D is perhaps TRBD1 (5 bases). CDR1 is MNHEY, CDR2 SMNVEV, per germline (reference sequence). V lost 3 bases and J 4 bases, leaving 9 bases between the germline ends. This CDR3 is built from 13 residues. CDR3 DNA sequence: TGTGCCAGCAGTTTCGACGGGGGCTATGGCTACACCTTC. Translated, it gives CASSFDGGYGYTF.

This chain links TRBV5-1 with TRBJ2-3; 8 nucleotides agree with TRBD2. The CDR3 has 19 residues. After removal of 3 bases from V and 2 bases from J, the junction contained 17 bases not matched to a gene. The germline CDR1 and CDR2 sequences are SGHRS and YFSETQ. CDR3 residues: CASSWGLGWPAGATDTQYF. CDR3 DNA sequence: TGCGCCAGCAGCTGGGGTTTAGGGTGGCCAGCGGGAGCCACAGATACGCAGTATTTT.

The rearrangement uses TRBV7-2 and TRBJ2-7, with 8 bases fitting TRBD1. V shed 5 bases and J 4 bases; nucleotides not matched to a gene: 4. Looked up from germline, CDR1 is SGHTA and CDR2 is FQGNSA. This CDR3 contains 13 residues. CDR3 region: CASSTWTGYEQYF. As DNA, the CDR3 is TGTGCCAGCAGCACCTGGACAGGGTACGAGCAGTACTTC.

V usage is TRBV9 and J usage is TRBJ2-5; TRBD2 agrees at 7 bases. Germline CDR1 reads SGDLS; CDR2 reads YYNGEE. V was pared by 2 bases and J by 4 bases, with 8 bases of the junction left unmatched. The CDR3 extends over 15 amino acids. The CDR3 bases are TGTGCCAGCAGCGTTAGCGGGCGAGAGGGAGAGACCCAGTACTTC. The encoded protein is CASSVSGREGETQYF.

The gene calls are TRBV28 and TRBJ2-3, with 9 positions matching TRBD2. This CDR3 is built from 13 residues. V shed 11 bases and J 6 bases; nucleotides not matched to a gene: 9. The germline V gene encodes CDR1 MDHEN and CDR2 SYDVKM. CDR3 amino acids: CAFGSSGTDTQYF. In DNA form, the CDR3 reads TGTGCCTTTGGATCTAGCGGGACTGATACGCAGTATTTT.